This T cell receptor (beta chain) was recovered during a study of blood T cell repertoires in COVID-19 (dated by TCRdb to the early 2020s). For context, the study as a whole: Samples from collaborators originated in the United States, Italy and Spain and spanned both the acute and convalescent phases of COVID-19. The prospective study material was composed of cDNA or gDNA derived from T cells, B-cell-depleted T cells, or PBMCs. Deeply sampled blood TCRbeta repertoires from subjects exposed to, actively infected with, or recovered from COVID-19 were included in the dataset. A freely available public database, intended as a resource for researchers studying the immune response to SARS-CoV-2, is where the repertoires were released. The samples were drawn from the first 160 participants of the ongoing ImmuneRACE study and from some 1,300 subjects provided by 6 global collaborators. Nearly every sample came with metadata listing a de-identified subject ID, COVID-19 status, age in years and sex. Where available, HLA class I and class II types were taken from metadata supplied by the sample provider and were not determined by assay-based typing.

As encoded in the germline V gene (reference sequence), CDR1 is LNHDA while CDR2 is SQIVND. Trimming at the junction amounts to 5 bases on V and 1 base on J, and the germline ends lie 11 bases apart. Including the terminal cysteine and phenylalanine, the CDR3 comprises 14 residues. Just CDR3 DNA is preserved here, 42 bases in frame from base 1. One collaborating source in Seattle enrolled patients during active infection and followed them longitudinally through the course of disease. Collaborating institutions collected whole blood in K2EDTA tubes following their own protocols. Collaborator samples were shipped for TCRbeta analysis as frozen whole blood, isolated PBMCs, or DNA extracted from either sample type. The immunoSEQ Assay, a bias-controlled multiplex PCR, was used to amplify TCRbeta CDR3 regions from genomic DNA. The authors' analysis ran thus. Nucleated cell counts per sample were estimated from amplification of reference gene primers within the assay. To quantify the absolute abundance of each unique TCRbeta CDR3 rearrangement, sequence reads were collapsed and filtered. Productive Simpson clonality was computed per sample as the square root of Simpson's diversity index over productive rearrangements. TCRdb obtained this table from immuneACCESS and retained in-frame rearrangements with V and J assigned. These tables miss some clones; where compared with another copy, unresolved V genes account for less than half of the shortfall, and the remainder is unexplained. V, J and clone size are taken as reported in that table, and D and trimming were inferred from the DNA itself. This sample comprises more than 200,000 clones, about 88% of them detected only once. The top ten hold roughly a tenth of the sample.

As for this clone: What this receptor recognizes is not known. Base qualities were left out, and no much larger clone turns up one base away.

Summary of the overall study and its limitations: Clinical and demographic metadata were provided uncurated, with the amount varying by source and participant.

Here the chain combines TRBV19 and TRBJ1-1; the D gene is possibly TRBD1, with 5 bases matching. The receptor was derived from a woman in her fifties or sixties with COVID-19, enrolled during active disease. The specimen was peripheral blood. The CDR3 reads as follows: CASSPQTGNTEAFF. The sequenced DNA is TGTGCCAGTAGTCCCCAAACAGGGAACACTGAAGCTTTCTTT.